These 22 T cell receptor beta chains were all obtained from the same sample, sequenced in a study of T cells in Graves' hyperthyroidism and ophthalmopathy (dated by TCRdb to between 2019 and 2020). The library was made by multiplex PCR. TCRdb shows the sequencer as Illumina HiSeq 2000. TCR beta CDR3 regions were amplified from RNA transcripts. A first-round RT-PCR of the TCR CDR3 used the HTBI primer set with the Qiagen OneStep RT-PCR kit. TCRdb reprocessed the public reads (quality trimming at Q25 with fastp, clone calling with MiXCR) and kept in-frame beta chains. Rows matching on CDR3 protein sequence are summarized as one entry with the most common DNA and genes. This sample holds 250,000 to 400,000 distinct CDR3 sequences; roughly an eighth were observed only once. The ten largest clonotypes hold 30% to 35% of the sample. The sequenced material came from blood. The receptors were gathered from a woman aged 40 to 55 with Graves' ophthalmopathy.

This chain uses TRBV4-1 with TRBJ1-6, with D unclear. The germline CDR1 and CDR2 sequences are MGHRA and YSYEKL. V was shortened by 0 bases and J by 4 bases, with 7 bases between the two germline ends. The CDR3 has 15 amino acids. The CDR3 nucleotides read TGCGCCAGCAGCCAAGATTTCTTATATAATTCACCCCTCCACTTT. As protein: CASSQDFLYNSPLHF.

This clonotype occurred many times. The J gene is TRBJ2-3, the V gene TRBV28; TRBD1 matches 12 bases. The V and J ends lost 5 bases and 5 bases, in that order; junction bases with no gene match: 11. CDR1 and CDR2 (germline): MDHEN, SYDVKM. The CDR3 consists of 17 residues. The CDR3 here is CASSAGYGTGGLDTQYF. CDR3 nucleotides: TGTGCCAGCAGTGCCGGGTACGGGACAGGGGGCTTAGATACGCAGTATTTT.

This clonotype was seen ten or more times. The chain links TRBV3-1 to TRBJ2-3; 7 bases agree with TRBD1. Germline V CDR1 and CDR2: LGHDT, YNNKEL (reference sequence). The CDR3 is made up of 14 amino acids. After removal of 4 bases from V and 11 bases from J, the junction contained 12 bases not matched to a gene. The CDR3 sequence is CASSPRQGESRQYF. DNA of the CDR3: TGTGCCAGCAGCCCGAGACAGGGCGAATCGAGGCAGTATTTT.

This clonotype was picked up many times. The chain has TRBV24-1 and TRBJ2-2; no definite D call. The CDR3 has 16 residues. Trimming pared 3 bases from V and 0 bases from J, leaving 10 bases between. Germline-derived CDR1 and CDR2 are KGHDR and SFDVKD. The DNA for the CDR3 is TGTGCCACCAGTGATAGCGCAGCTTCGAACACCGGGGAGCTGTTTTTT. Translated: CATSDSAASNTGELFF.

The V gene is TRBV4-1, the J gene TRBJ1-2; D is possibly TRBD1 (5 bases). Trimming removed 1 base at V and 8 bases at J, with 20 bases between. Germline V lookup: CDR1 MGHRA, CDR2 YSYEKL. The CDR3 is 16 amino acids. CDR3 DNA sequence: TGCGCCAGCAGCCAAGTATGGGGGGGACGGAATCGAGGCTACACCTTC. Translated: CASSQVWGGRNRGYTF.

This clonotype has just a few counts. The junction and the germline gene differ at one end; a read error may be behind it. The V call is TRBV19, the J call TRBJ1-1; tentatively, D is TRBD1 (6 bases). Germline CDR1 and CDR2: LNHDA and SQIVND (reference sequence). This CDR3 is 15 amino acids long. The CDR3 loop is CAGRNHRDYGTEAFF. The DNA of the CDR3 is TGTGCCGGTAGAAATCACAGGGATTATGGCACTGAAGCTTTCTTT.

This clonotype occurred many times. The chain carries TRBV2 and TRBJ1-3; 8 bases are a match to TRBD1. CDR3 length: 15 amino acids. Germline trimming cut 3 bases from V and 2 bases from J; bases unmatched to any gene: 3. Germline V CDR1 and CDR2: SNHLY, FYNNEI. The CDR3 nucleotides are TGTGCCAGCAGTGAGACAGGGGTCACTGGAAACACCATATATTTT. This translates into CASSETGVTGNTIYF.

This clonotype was detected a few times. The chain is built from TRBV25-1 and TRBJ2-2, with 10 positions matching TRBD1. Germline assignment: CDR1 MGHDK and CDR2 SYGVNS. CDR3 size: 14 residues. The J segment lost 6 bases and the V segment lost 6 bases, leaving 4 bases of the junction unmatched. The CDR3 coding sequence is TGTGCCAGCAGGGGGACAGGGGTCCCCGGGGAGCTGTTTTTT. Encoded protein: CASRGTGVPGELFF.

This clonotype was recorded many times. This chain connects TRBV7-8 to TRBJ1-2, with TRBD1 matching 8 bases. This CDR3 comprises 18 residues. The V gene's germline CDR1 is SGHVS and CDR2 FQNEAQ. The V and J ends lost 5 bases and 0 bases, in that order; junction bases with no gene match: 14. The CDR3, as DNA: TGTGCCAGCAGCCTAACCCAGGGGGCGGCTTCCTCTAACTATGGCTACACCTTC. Protein: CASSLTQGAASSNYGYTF.

Note on this clonotype: This sequence may be a read error, since a much larger clone differs from it by one base. V is TRBV12-3 or TRBV12-4 and J is TRBJ2-1; D ambiguous. The CDR3 runs 13 residues. CDR3 loop: CASSFRHGAIRLF. CDR3 nucleotides: TGTGCCAGCAGTTTCCGACATGGAGCTATCCGCCTCTTC.

This clonotype was seen more than once but under ten times. This chain connects TRBV2 to TRBJ1-4, with D perhaps matching TRBD1 (6 bases). This CDR3 has 12 residues. Germline CDR1 reads SNHLY; CDR2 reads FYNNEI. Trimming took off 8 bases at V and 2 bases at J, with 6 bases between the two ends. The CDR3 nucleotides are TGTGCCAGCCAGGGGACTAATGAAAAACTGTTTTTT. Encoded protein: CASQGTNEKLFF.

The sample holds many counts of this clonotype. Its ends do not fully match the called genes, so a read error is possible. V gene TRBV7-9 combines with J gene TRBJ1-1; TRBD1 agrees at 9 bases. Germline CDR1 and CDR2: SEHNR and FQNEAQ (reference sequence). This CDR3 has 14 amino acids. The CDR3 region has the DNA TGTGCCAGCAGCTTGACAGGGGGGAACGCTGAAGCTTTCTTT. This sequence encodes CASSLTGGNAEAFF.

There are many counts of this clonotype. This chain links TRBV6-6 with TRBJ2-1; tentative D call: TRBD2 (7 bases). V was pared by 0 bases and J by 6 bases, with 15 bases between. Germline V lookup: CDR1 MNHNY, CDR2 SVGAGI (reference sequence). The CDR3 covers 16 residues. The CDR3 nucleotides read TGTGCCAGCAGTTACTCGGGGCGGGGGCAGGGCAATGAGCAGTTCTTC. This translates into CASSYSGRGQGNEQFF.

The table lists this clonotype with many counts. The chain employs TRBV24-1 and TRBJ2-3; 7 bases agree with TRBD1. The CDR3 spans 15 residues. Germline values: CDR1 KGHDR, CDR2 SFDVKD. The trim removed 6 bases at V and 2 bases at J, leaving 7 bases unmatched. CDR3 protein: CATSKMRGLTDTQYF. CDR3 nucleotides: TGTGCCACCAGTAAGATGAGGGGGCTCACAGATACGCAGTATTTT.

Points on this clonotype: Its ends do not fully match the called genes, so a read error is possible. V usage is TRBV19 and J usage is TRBJ1-3; D is unresolved. The CDR3 sequence is 13 residues long. The germline V gene encodes CDR1 LNHDA and CDR2 SQIVND (reference sequence). This CDR3 reads CASSATSGNAIYF. The CDR3 region has the DNA TGTGCCAGTAGTGCCACCTCTGGAAACGCCATATATTTT.

The rearrangement joins TRBV15 to TRBJ2-7, with 14 positions matching TRBD2. The CDR3 covers 17 residues. Germline CDR1 is LNHNV and CDR2 is YYDKDF (reference sequence). The V segment lost 6 bases and the J segment 0 bases; nucleotides outside the gene matches: 7. CDR3 nucleotide sequence: TGTGCCACCAGTCTGGGACTAGCGGGAGTTTCCTCCTACGAGCAGTACTTC. Amino acids: CATSLGLAGVSSYEQYF.

This clonotype was detected many times. This chain connects TRBV11-1 to TRBJ1-1, with 7 nucleotides matching TRBD1. The germline CDR1 and CDR2 sequences are SGHAT and FQDESV (reference sequence). Germline trimming cut 4 bases from V and 9 bases from J; bases unmatched to any gene: 20. This CDR3 is built from 17 residues. CDR3 sequence reads: CASSSRTGRNVGSQAFF. The CDR3 coding sequence is TGTGCCAGCAGCTCACGGACAGGTCGTAATGTCGGTTCCCAAGCTTTCTTT.

This clonotype was observed a handful of times. The CDR3: CASSLRGAPYEQYF. For the CDR3, the DNA is TGTGCCAGCAGCTTGCGGGGGGCCCCCTACGAGCAGTACTTC. The chain joins TRBV5-6 to TRBJ2-7; a weak D match, TRBD2 (7 bases). Per germline, CDR1 SGHDT and CDR2 YYEEEE. Trimming cost V 1 base and J 2 bases, with 10 bases left between them. The CDR3 covers 14 residues.

The chain joins TRBV5-1 to TRBJ1-2, with 7 positions matching TRBD1. This CDR3 region has 14 residues. The ends lost 4 bases at V and 12 bases at J; junction bases unmatched: 15. The germline V gene has CDR1 SGHRS and CDR2 YFSETQ. CDR3 protein: CASSPRATDRRDTF. Here the CDR3 DNA reads TGCGCCAGCAGCCCCCGAGCCACGGACAGGCGTGACACCTTC.

The sample holds many counts of this clonotype. The chain combines TRBV5-1 with TRBJ2-2, with TRBD1 matching 7 bases. Germline V gives CDR1 SGHRS, CDR2 YFSETQ. V was clipped by 4 bases and J by 2 bases; unmatched bases: 5. This CDR3 has 15 amino acids. The CDR3 DNA is TGCGCCAGCAGCGAGGGACAGACCAACACCGGGGAGCTGTTTTTT. Translated, it gives CASSEGQTNTGELFF.

The chain recombines TRBV11-2 with TRBJ2-4; D possibly matches TRBD1 or TRBD2 (6 bases each). Germline V lookup: CDR1 SGHAT, CDR2 FQNNGV. This CDR3 contains 17 residues. The V gene lost 0 bases and the J gene lost 6 bases, with 18 bases spanning the gap. CDR3 protein: CASSLDHGGAVGNIQYF. In nucleotides, the CDR3 is TGTGCCAGCAGCTTAGATCACGGGGGCGCGGTGGGAAACATTCAGTACTTC.

V gene TRBV4-1 combines with J gene TRBJ1-1; tentative D call: TRBD1 (5 bases). This CDR3 region has 15 residues. V was clipped by 0 bases and J by 6 bases, with 14 bases between them. CDR1 and CDR2 (germline): MGHRA, YSYEKL. For the CDR3, the DNA is TGCGCCAGCAGCCAAGATCAGGGCTTAGGAGCTGAAGCTTTCTTT. Protein product: CASSQDQGLGAEAFF.